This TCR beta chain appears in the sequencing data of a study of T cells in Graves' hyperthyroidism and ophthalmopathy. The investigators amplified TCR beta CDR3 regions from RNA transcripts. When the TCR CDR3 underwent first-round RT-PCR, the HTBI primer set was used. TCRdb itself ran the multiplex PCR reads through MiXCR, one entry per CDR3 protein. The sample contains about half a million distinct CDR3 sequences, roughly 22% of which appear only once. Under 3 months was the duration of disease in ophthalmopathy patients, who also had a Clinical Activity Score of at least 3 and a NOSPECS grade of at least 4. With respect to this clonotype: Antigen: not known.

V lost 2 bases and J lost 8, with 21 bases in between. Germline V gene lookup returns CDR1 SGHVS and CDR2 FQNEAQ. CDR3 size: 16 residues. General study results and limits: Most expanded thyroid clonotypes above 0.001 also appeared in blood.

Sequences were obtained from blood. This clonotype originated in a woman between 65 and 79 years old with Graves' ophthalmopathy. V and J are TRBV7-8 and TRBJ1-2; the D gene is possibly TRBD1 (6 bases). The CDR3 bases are TGTGCCAGCAGCTTAATGCTTGGACAGACCCTATCCGGCTACACCTTC. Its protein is CASSLMLGQTLSGYTF.